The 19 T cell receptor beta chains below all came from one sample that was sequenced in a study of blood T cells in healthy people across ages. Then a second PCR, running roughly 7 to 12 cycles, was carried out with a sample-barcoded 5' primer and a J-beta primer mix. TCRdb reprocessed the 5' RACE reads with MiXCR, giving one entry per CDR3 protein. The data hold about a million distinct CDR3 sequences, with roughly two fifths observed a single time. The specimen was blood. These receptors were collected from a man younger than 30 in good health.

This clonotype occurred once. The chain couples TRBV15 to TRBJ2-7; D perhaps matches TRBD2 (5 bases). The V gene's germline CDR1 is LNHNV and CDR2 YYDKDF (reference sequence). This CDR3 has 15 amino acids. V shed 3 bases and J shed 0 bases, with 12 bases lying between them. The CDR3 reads CATSSGGGPSYEQYF. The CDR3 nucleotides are TGTGCCACCAGCAGCGGCGGCGGGCCCTCCTACGAGCAGTACTTC.

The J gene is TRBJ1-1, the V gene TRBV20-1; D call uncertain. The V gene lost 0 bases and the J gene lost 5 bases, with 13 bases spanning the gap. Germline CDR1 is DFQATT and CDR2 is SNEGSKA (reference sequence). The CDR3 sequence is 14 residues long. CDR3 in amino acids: CSARDKAGRTEAFF. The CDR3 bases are TGCAGTGCTAGAGATAAGGCAGGACGGACTGAAGCTTTCTTT.

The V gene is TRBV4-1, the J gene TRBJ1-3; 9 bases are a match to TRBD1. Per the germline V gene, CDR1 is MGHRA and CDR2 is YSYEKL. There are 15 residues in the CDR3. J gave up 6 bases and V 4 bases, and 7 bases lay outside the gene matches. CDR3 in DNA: TGCGCCAGCAGCCGTGGACAGGGGAAGGAAAACACCATATATTTT. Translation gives CASSRGQGKENTIYF.

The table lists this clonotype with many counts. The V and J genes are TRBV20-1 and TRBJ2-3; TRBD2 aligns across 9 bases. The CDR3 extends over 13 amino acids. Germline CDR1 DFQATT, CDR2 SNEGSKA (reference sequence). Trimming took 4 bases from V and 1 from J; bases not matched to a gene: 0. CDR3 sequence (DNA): TGCAGTGCTACTAGCGGGGGCACAGATACGCAGTATTTT. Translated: CSATSGGTDTQYF.

The CDR3: CASGMGAWEAQYF. The CDR3 region has the DNA TGTGCTAGTGGCATGGGGGCCTGGGAGGCCCAGTACTTC. J is TRBJ2-7 and V is TRBV12-5; D could derive from TRBD1 or TRBD2 (6 bases each). V was pared by 6 bases and J by 10 bases, with 19 bases between. The germline V gene encodes CDR1 LGHNT and CDR2 FRNRAP. This CDR3 has 13 amino acids. Full variable domain (missing parts from reference TRBV12-5 and TRBJ2-7): DARVTQTPRHKVTEMGQEVTMRCQPILGHNTVFWYRQTMMQGLELLAYFRNRAPLDDSGMPKDRFSAEMPDATLATLKIQPSEPRDSAVYFCASGMGAWEAQYFGPGTRLTVT.

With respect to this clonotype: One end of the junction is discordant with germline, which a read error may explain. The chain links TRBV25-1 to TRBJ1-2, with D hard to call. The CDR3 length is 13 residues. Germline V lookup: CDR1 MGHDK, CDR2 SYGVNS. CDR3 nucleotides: TGTGCCAGCAGTGAATCGTACAGCTATGACTACACCTTC. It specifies CASSESYSYDYTF.

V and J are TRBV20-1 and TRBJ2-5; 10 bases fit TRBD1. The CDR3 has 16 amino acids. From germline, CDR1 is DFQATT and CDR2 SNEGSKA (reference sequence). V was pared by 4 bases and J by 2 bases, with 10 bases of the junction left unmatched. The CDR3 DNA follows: TGCAGTGCTACTCTCCGGGACAGGGGATATCAAGAGACCCAGTACTTC. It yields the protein CSATLRDRGYQETQYF.

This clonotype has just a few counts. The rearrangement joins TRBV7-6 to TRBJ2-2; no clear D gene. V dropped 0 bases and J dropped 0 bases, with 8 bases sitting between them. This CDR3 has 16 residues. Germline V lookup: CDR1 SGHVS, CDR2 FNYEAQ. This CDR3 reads CASSLASSANTGELFF. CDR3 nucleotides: TGTGCCAGCAGCTTAGCGTCCAGCGCGAACACCGGGGAGCTGTTTTTT.

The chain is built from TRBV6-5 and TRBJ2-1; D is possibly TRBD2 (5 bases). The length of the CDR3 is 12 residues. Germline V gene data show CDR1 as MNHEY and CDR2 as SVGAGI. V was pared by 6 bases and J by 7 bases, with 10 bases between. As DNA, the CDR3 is TGTGCCAGCAGGGACCCGGGGAATGAGCAGTTCTTC. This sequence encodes CASRDPGNEQFF.

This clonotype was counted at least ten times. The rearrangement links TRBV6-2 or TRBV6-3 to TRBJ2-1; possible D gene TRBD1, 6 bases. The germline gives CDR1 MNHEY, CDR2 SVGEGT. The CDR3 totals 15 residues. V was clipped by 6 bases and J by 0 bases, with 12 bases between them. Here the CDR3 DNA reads TGTGCCAGCAGCCCGGACAGAAACTCCTACAATGAGCAGTTCTTC. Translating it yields CASSPDRNSYNEQFF.

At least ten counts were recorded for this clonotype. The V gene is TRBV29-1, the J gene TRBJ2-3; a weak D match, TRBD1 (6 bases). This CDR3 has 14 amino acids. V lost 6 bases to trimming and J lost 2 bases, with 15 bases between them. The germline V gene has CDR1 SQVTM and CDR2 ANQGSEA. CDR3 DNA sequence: TGCAGCGTCCCCCAAAGGGGGAACACAGATACGCAGTATTTT. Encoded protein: CSVPQRGNTDTQYF.

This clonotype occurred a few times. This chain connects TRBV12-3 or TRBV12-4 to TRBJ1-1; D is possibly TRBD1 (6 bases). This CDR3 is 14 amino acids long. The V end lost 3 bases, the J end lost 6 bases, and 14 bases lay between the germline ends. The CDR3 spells CASSFGTPLAEAFF. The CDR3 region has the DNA TGTGCCAGCAGTTTCGGGACACCTCTCGCTGAAGCTTTCTTT.

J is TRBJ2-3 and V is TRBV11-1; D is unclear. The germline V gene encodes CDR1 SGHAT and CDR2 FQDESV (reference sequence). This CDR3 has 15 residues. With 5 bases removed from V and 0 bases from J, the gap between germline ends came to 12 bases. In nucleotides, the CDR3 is TGTGCCAGCAGCCCGGAGAACCCTAGCACAGATACGCAGTATTTT. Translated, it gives CASSPENPSTDTQYF. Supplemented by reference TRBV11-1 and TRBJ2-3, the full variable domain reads EAEVAQSPRYKITEKSQAVAFWCDPISGHATLYWYRQILGQGPELLVQFQDESVVDDSQLPKDRFSAERLKGVDSTLKIQPAELGDSAMYLCASSPENPSTDTQYFGPGTRLTVL.

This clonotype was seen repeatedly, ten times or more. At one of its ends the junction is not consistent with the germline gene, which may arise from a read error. DNA of the CDR3: TGTGCCAGCAGCTTAGGGGGCTTCACTGAAGCTTTCTTT. Residues: CASSLGGFTEAFF. J is TRBJ1-1 and V is TRBV12-3 or TRBV12-4; 7 bases map to TRBD1. This CDR3 has 13 amino acids.

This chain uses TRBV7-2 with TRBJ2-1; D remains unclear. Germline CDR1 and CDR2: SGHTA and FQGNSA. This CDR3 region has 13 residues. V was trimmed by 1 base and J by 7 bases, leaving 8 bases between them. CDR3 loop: CASSLVYTNEQFF. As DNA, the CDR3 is TGTGCCAGCAGCTTAGTGTATACGAATGAGCAGTTCTTC.

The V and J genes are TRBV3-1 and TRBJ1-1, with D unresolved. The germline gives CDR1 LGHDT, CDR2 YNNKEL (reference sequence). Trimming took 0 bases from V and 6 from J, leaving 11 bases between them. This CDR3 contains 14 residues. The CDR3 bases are TGTGCCAGCAGCCAAGAATCTGGTAGGCCTGAAGCTTTCTTT. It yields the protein CASSQESGRPEAFF.

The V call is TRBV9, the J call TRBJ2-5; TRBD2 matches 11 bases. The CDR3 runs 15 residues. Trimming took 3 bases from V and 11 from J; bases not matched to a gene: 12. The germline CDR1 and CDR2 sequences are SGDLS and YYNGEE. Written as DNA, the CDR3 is TGTGCCAGCAGCGAACTAGCGGGGGCCTTCAATGAGCAGTACTTC. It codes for CASSELAGAFNEQYF.

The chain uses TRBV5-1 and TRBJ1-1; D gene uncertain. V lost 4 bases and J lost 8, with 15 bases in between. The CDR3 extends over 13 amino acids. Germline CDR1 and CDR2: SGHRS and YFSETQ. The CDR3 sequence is CASSPTPYEEAFF. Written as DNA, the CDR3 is TGCGCCAGCAGCCCGACACCTTACGAGGAAGCTTTCTTT.

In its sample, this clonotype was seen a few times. The CDR3, as DNA: TGTGCCAGCAGTTACTTGAGTGGGACTAGCGGGGGAGATAAGCTCTACAATGAGCAGTTCTTC. Translated, it gives CASSYLSGTSGGDKLYNEQFF. The chain employs TRBV6-5 and TRBJ2-1, with 14 positions matching TRBD2. CDR1 is MNHEY and CDR2 is SVGAGI in the germline V gene. V was clipped by 1 base and J by 3 bases; unmatched bases: 14. CDR3 length: 21 amino acids.